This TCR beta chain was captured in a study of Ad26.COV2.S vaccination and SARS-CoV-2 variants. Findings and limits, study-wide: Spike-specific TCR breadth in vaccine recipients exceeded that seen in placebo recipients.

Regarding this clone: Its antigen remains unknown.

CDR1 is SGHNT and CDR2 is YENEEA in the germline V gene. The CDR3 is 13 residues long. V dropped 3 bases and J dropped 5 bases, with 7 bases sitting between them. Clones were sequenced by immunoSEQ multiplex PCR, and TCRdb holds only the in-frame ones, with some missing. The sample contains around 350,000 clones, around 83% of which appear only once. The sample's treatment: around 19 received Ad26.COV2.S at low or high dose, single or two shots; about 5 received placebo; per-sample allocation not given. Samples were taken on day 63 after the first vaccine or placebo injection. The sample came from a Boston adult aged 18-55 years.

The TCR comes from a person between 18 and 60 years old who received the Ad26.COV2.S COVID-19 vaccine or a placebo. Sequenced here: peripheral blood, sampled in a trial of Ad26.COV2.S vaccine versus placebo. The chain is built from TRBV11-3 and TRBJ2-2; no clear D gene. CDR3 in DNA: TGTGCCAGCAGCTTTGAATTTACCGGGGAGCTGTTTTTT. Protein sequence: CASSFEFTGELFF.